Reported below is one T cell receptor (beta chain). This sample is drawn from a study of cytomegalovirus exposure and HLA in healthy donors. The primer mix had 60 Vbeta and 13 Jbeta primers. Using immunoSEQ multiplex PCR, the repertoire was profiled, and TCRdb retains in-frame clones only, with some absent. The sample lists 90,000 to 110,000 clones; 83% were seen once. Source material: PBMCs. This receptor was taken from a man between 18 and 29 years old in good health and CMV-seronegative.

The CDR3 sequence is CASSFGDTSYEQYF. CDR3 in DNA: TGTGCCAGCAGTTTTGGGGACACATCCTACGAGCAGTACTTC. V usage is TRBV27 and J usage is TRBJ2-7; D perhaps matches TRBD1 (6 bases). CDR1 is MNHEY, CDR2 SMNVEV, per germline (reference sequence). The V end lost 3 bases, the J end lost 1 base, and 10 bases lay between the germline ends. The CDR3 contains 14 residues.